Each of the 6 T cell receptor beta chains below was sequenced from the same sample in a study of T cells after yellow fever vaccination (dated by TCRdb to the late 2010s). The treatment or condition label for this specimen denotes: live attenuated yellow fever vaccine strain. Receptor amplification or capture employed 5' RACE. Sequenced using an Illumina HiSeq 2500. TCRdb trimmed the raw reads at Q25, called clones with MiXCR and kept productive beta chains. For every CDR3 protein sequence, its rows merge into one entry that carries the most common genes and DNA. The sample profile shows more than 95,000 distinct CDR3 sequences; around 7.4% of them were found once. Clones ranked in the top ten supply around 2.5% of the sample. Source: CD4+ T cells sorted from PBMCs, taken more than 8 days after the first yellow fever vaccination. Receptor source: a man aged 18 to 29 who received the YFV17D yellow fever vaccine.

This clonotype was seen many times. V is TRBV5-1 and J is TRBJ1-2; 7 bases line up with TRBD1. With V trimmed by 1 base and J by 3 bases, 6 bases remained unmatched. This CDR3 contains 15 residues. Looked up from germline, CDR1 is SGHRS and CDR2 is YFSETQ. This chain's CDR3 is CASSLRDSTDYGYTF. CDR3 nucleotide sequence: TGCGCCAGCAGCTTGAGGGACAGCACCGACTATGGCTACACCTTC.

This clonotype was seen many times. The rearrangement links TRBV7-2 to TRBJ1-5; no clear D gene. Per germline, CDR1 SGHTA and CDR2 FQGNSA. The V end lost 5 bases, the J end lost 3 bases, and 8 bases lay between the germline ends. The CDR3 runs to 13 residues. The CDR3, as DNA: TGTGCCAGCAGCCGAGTACACAATCAGCCCCAGCATTTT. As protein: CASSRVHNQPQHF. The full variable domain, rest sourced from reference TRBV7-2 and TRBJ1-5, is GAGVSQSPSNKVTEKGKDVELRCDPISGHTALYWYRQSLGQGLEFLIYFQGNSAPDKSGLPSDRFSAERTGGSVSTLTIQRTQQEDSAVYLCASSRVHNQPQHFGDGTRLSIL.

This clonotype was seen many times. The chain couples TRBV5-1 to TRBJ2-6; TRBD1 matches 11 bases. In germline, CDR1 is SGHRS, CDR2 YFSETQ. The trim removed 3 bases at V and 15 bases at J, leaving 5 bases unmatched. This CDR3 comprises 13 residues. The CDR3 DNA reads as TGCGCCAGCAGCTCGGGACAGGGGGAGGACCTGACTTTC. Translating it yields CASSSGQGEDLTF. The full variable domain, in which reference TRBV5-1 and TRBJ2-6 provide the parts outside the CDR3, is KAGVTQTPRYLIKTRGQQVTLSCSPISGHRSVSWYQQTPGQGLQFLFEYFSETQRNKGNFPGRFSGRQFSNSRSEMNVSTLELGDSALYLCASSSGQGEDLTFGAGSRLTVL.

This clonotype occurred many times. J is TRBJ2-1 and V is TRBV6-4; 9 positions agree with TRBD1. The V gene end was trimmed by 6 bases and the J gene end by 5 bases; junction bases not matched to a gene: 8. The CDR3 is 15 residues long. CDR1 and CDR2 (germline): MRHNA, SNTAGT. CDR3 residues: CASSVDRGHHNEQFF. CDR3 DNA sequence: TGTGCCAGCAGCGTGGACAGGGGACATCACAATGAGCAGTTCTTC.

In this sample, this clonotype turned up many times. V is TRBV20-1 and J is TRBJ2-3; TRBD2 matches at 14 bases. In germline, CDR1 is DFQATT, CDR2 SNEGSKA (reference sequence). The CDR3 is made up of 15 amino acids. V was pared by 5 bases and J by 4 bases, with 5 bases of the junction left unmatched. The chain's CDR3 is CSAGLAGGTPDTQYF. The CDR3 DNA reads as TGCAGTGCTGGACTAGCGGGGGGTACCCCAGATACGCAGTATTTT.

This clonotype was detected ten times or more. The rearrangement links TRBV20-1 to TRBJ2-7; the D is unclear. In germline, CDR1 is DFQATT, CDR2 SNEGSKA (reference sequence). Trimming removed 0 bases from V and 4 bases from J, with 13 bases in between. This CDR3 is built from 14 residues. Written as DNA, the CDR3 is TGCAGTGCTAGAGACCCTTATCCCCCTTACGAGCAGTACGTC. This codes for CSARDPYPPYEQYV.